This is a list of T cell receptor beta chains from one sample in a study of metastatic and nonmetastatic thyroid tumors. TCRdb re-analyzed the PCR reads through MiXCR. The profile shows fewer than 7,500 clones, 20% to 30% of them singletons. The sample was adjacent normal tissue. The receptor source for this set is a male donor with papillary thyroid cancer or a benign thyroid nodule (not recorded which). Some clones in this sample may be carry-over from other donors' samples. Both conserved end residues are part of each CDR3. The D gene is left open where the match is weak. Not all rows give a size; the values are once, few, many and, for expanded clones, a class.

many TRBJ2-7 TRBV6-1 TRBD1 CASNAKGQGGEEQYF TGTGCCAGCAATGCCAAGGGACAGGGGGGGGAAGAGCAGTACTTC
medium-sized TRBJ2-6 TRBV19 TRBD2 CASRHLAGGTSGANVLTF TGTGCCAGTAGGCATCTAGCGGGAGGAACCTCTGGGGCCAACGTCCTGACTTTC
many TRBJ1-6 TRBV6-1 TRBD1 CASSRKTGLESPLHF TGTGCCAGCAGTCGAAAGACAGGGCTGGAATCACCCCTCCACTTT
NA TRBJ1-5 TRBV6-1 NA CASSRGGSYGNQPQHF TGTGCCAGCAGTAGGGGGGGGAGTTATGGCAATCAGCCCCAGCATTTT
medium-sized TRBJ2-7 TRBV5-8 NA CASGMGSPYEQYF TGTGCCAGCGGAATGGGGTCCCCATACGAGCAGTACTTC
medium-sized TRBJ2-3 TRBV7-8 NA CASSFTGMSDTQYF TGTGCCAGCAGCTTCACAGGGATGTCAGATACGCAGTATTTT
NA TRBJ2-7 TRBV11-2 TRBD1 CASSPDRGPGEQYF TGTGCCAGCAGCCCGGACAGGGGGCCAGGCGAGCAGTACTTC
few TRBJ1-1 TRBV6-1 NA CASSPQGTEAFF TGTGCCAGCAGTCCTCAGGGAACTGAAGCTTTCTTT
NA TRBJ1-1 TRBV20-1 NA CSARDKTAGPEAFF TGCAGTGCTAGAGATAAAACGGCGGGACCCGAAGCTTTCTTT
large TRBJ2-7 TRBV20-1 TRBD1 CSAHRTGGALIPYEQYF TGCAGTGCCCACCGGACAGGGGGCGCGTTAATCCCCTACGAGCAGTACTTC
medium-sized TRBJ1-2 TRBV7-8 NA CASSTDSILGGYTF TGTGCCAGCAGCACGGACAGCATCCTCGGAGGCTACACCTTC
NA TRBJ2-2 TRBV6-4 NA CASSYSARYTGELFF TGTGCCAGCAGTTACTCAGCGAGATACACCGGGGAGCTGTTTTTT
medium-sized TRBJ2-7 TRBV12-3/TRBV12-4 NA CASSLAQGPYEQYF TGTGCCAGCAGTTTAGCGCAAGGCCCCTACGAGCAGTACTTC
NA TRBJ2-3 TRBV20-1 NA CSARGGAGFDTQYF TGCAGTGCTAGAGGGGGGGCGGGTTTTGATACGCAGTATTTT
NA TRBJ2-7 TRBV7-6 NA CASSLGASVSSYEQYF TGTGCCAGCAGCTTAGGGGCTAGCGTGAGCTCCTACGAGCAGTACTTC
medium-sized TRBJ2-3 TRBV7-6 TRBD1 CASSLGQGELTTQYF TGTGCCAGCAGCTTAGGACAGGGGGAGTTGACTACGCAGTATTTT
many TRBJ2-1 TRBV7-9 NA CASSLASASEQFF TGTGCCAGCAGCTTAGCGTCTGCGAGTGAGCAGTTCTTC
NA TRBJ1-2 TRBV7-9 NA CASILLGTRGDTF TGTGCCAGCATCTTGCTAGGAACCCGTGGAGACACCTTC
few TRBJ2-6 TRBV12-3/TRBV12-4 TRBD2 CASGTTLAGVEGANVLTF TGTGCCAGCGGAACTACACTAGCGGGAGTGGAAGGGGCCAACGTCCTGACTTTC
NA TRBJ2-7 TRBV4-2 TRBD2 CASSVGLAGSGEQYF TGTGCCAGCAGCGTAGGATTAGCGGGTTCGGGCGAGCAGTACTTC
few TRBJ1-2 TRBV12-3/TRBV12-4 TRBD1 CASSFKGDSNYGYTF TGTGCCAGCAGTTTTAAAGGGGACAGCAACTATGGCTACACCTTC
medium-sized TRBJ2-1 TRBV14 TRBD2 CASSQLAGIYNEQFF TGTGCCAGCAGCCAATTAGCGGGAATCTACAATGAGCAGTTCTTC
many TRBJ2-5 TRBV29-1 NA CSVTGTFQETQYF TGCAGCGTTACAGGGACATTCCAAGAGACCCAGTACTTC
medium-sized TRBJ1-1 TRBV7-9 NA CASSDEWGTEAFF TGTGCCAGCAGCGATGAGTGGGGCACTGAAGCTTTCTTT
NA TRBJ2-1 TRBV6-6 NA CASSYRGGIEQFF TGTGCCAGCAGTTACCGGGGTGGGATTGAGCAGTTCTTC
NA TRBJ1-6 TRBV11-1 TRBD1 CASSSGQGAHSPLHF TGTGCCAGCAGCTCCGGACAGGGGGCCCACTCACCCCTCCACTTT
many TRBJ2-7 TRBV6-1 NA CASSELDSLTTYEQYF TGTGCCAGCAGTGAACTGGACAGCTTAACCACCTACGAGCAGTACTTC
medium-sized TRBJ2-1 TRBV4-3 TRBD1 CASSQGDRVVNEQFF TGCGCCAGCAGCCAAGGGGACAGGGTGGTGAATGAGCAGTTCTTC
once TRBJ2-3 TRBV19 NA CASSIVKTGREDTQYF TGTGCCAGTAGTATAGTTAAAACAGGGCGAGAAGATACGCAGTATTTT
medium-sized TRBJ2-1 TRBV30 NA CAWSLMRNEQFF TGTGCCTGGAGTTTGATGAGGAATGAGCAGTTCTTC
NA TRBJ2-1 TRBV6-1 NA CASSEAAFLSGIKTNEQFF TGTGCCAGCAGTGAAGCCGCTTTTCTTTCCGGGATCAAGACAAATGAGCAGTTCTTC
NA TRBJ2-2 TRBV11-1 TRBD2 CASSPVATGGDTGELFF TGTGCCAGCAGCCCGGTAGCGACGGGAGGTGACACCGGGGAGCTGTTTTTT
few TRBJ1-4 TRBV20-1 NA CSASPASGSEKLFF TGCAGTGCTAGTCCAGCCTCTGGCAGTGAAAAACTGTTTTTT
medium-sized TRBJ1-3 TRBV27 NA CASSSRSPYSGNTIYF TGTGCCAGCAGTTCCCGGAGCCCCTACTCTGGAAACACCATATATTTT
NA TRBJ1-6 TRBV5-4 TRBD1 CASSLLPGQRNSPLHF TGTGCCAGCAGCTTACTGCCGGGACAGCGGAATTCACCCCTCCACTTT
NA TRBJ1-1 TRBV20-1 NA CSASFWNTEAFF TGCAGTGCTAGCTTCTGGAACACTGAAGCTTTCTTT
many TRBJ2-6 TRBV6-5 NA CASSYGADWSGANVLTF TGTGCCAGCAGTTACGGTGCGGACTGGTCTGGGGCCAACGTCCTGACTTTC
NA TRBJ1-2 TRBV3-1 NA CASSNRGGYTF TGTGCCAGCAGCAATCGGGGTGGCTACACCTTC
NA TRBJ2-7 TRBV7-2 NA CASSFGTPAPREQYF TGTGCCAGCAGCTTTGGGACTCCCGCCCCCCGCGAGCAGTACTTC
few TRBJ1-1 TRBV7-9 NA CASSRQPEAFF TGTGCCAGCAGCCGACAACCTGAAGCTTTCTTT
NA TRBJ2-7 TRBV5-1 NA CASSLMGQGEQYF TGCGCCAGCAGCTTGATGGGGCAAGGGGAGCAGTACTTC
many TRBJ1-2 TRBV19 NA CASSIQGSDYGYTF TGTGCCAGTAGTATACAGGGATCGGACTATGGCTACACCTTC
NA TRBJ2-7 TRBV4-1 NA CASSQAGASPYEQYF TGCGCCAGCAGCCAAGCGGGAGCGAGTCCCTACGAGCAGTACTTC
few TRBJ2-7 TRBV10-3 TRBD2 CAIMWTSGDNEQYF TGTGCCATCATGTGGACTAGCGGGGACAACGAGCAGTACTTC
few TRBJ2-7 TRBV2 NA CASRAGTFPYEQYF TGTGCCAGCAGGGCCGGGACTTTCCCCTACGAGCAGTACTTC
NA TRBJ2-7 TRBV20-1 TRBD2 CSARDSGPWPSEQYF TGCAGTGCTAGAGATAGCGGGCCATGGCCGAGCGAGCAGTACTTC
few TRBJ2-5 TRBV3-1 NA CASSQGQGPAVTQYF TGTGCCAGCAGCCAAGGGCAGGGGCCCGCAGTGACCCAGTACTTC
few TRBJ2-7 TRBV20-1 NA CSAKNAGEQYF TGCAGTGCTAAGAACGCGGGCGAGCAGTACTTC
few TRBJ1-5 TRBV12-3/TRBV12-4 NA CASSPTPKNQPQHF TGTGCCAGCAGTCCTACCCCAAAAAATCAGCCCCAGCATTTT
NA TRBJ1-4 TRBV6-2/TRBV6-3 NA CASSYRPTNEKLFF TGTGCCAGCAGTTATCGACCAACTAATGAAAAACTGTTTTTT
few TRBJ2-7 TRBV20-1 TRBD1 CSARGEQGAWYEQYF TGCAGTGCTAGAGGGGAACAGGGGGCATGGTACGAGCAGTACTTC
few TRBJ2-3 TRBV12-3/TRBV12-4 TRBD2 CASSLGLASTDTQYF TGTGCCAGCAGTCTCGGACTAGCGTCTACAGATACGCAGTATTTT
medium-sized TRBJ2-1 TRBV7-3 TRBD2 CASSLMTLAGGGEQFF TGTGCCAGCAGCTTAATGACCCTAGCGGGAGGTGGTGAGCAGTTCTTC
medium-sized TRBJ2-2 TRBV10-2 NA CASGSSAQNTGELFF TGCGCCAGCGGGTCCTCCGCCCAGAACACCGGGGAGCTGTTTTTT
medium-sized TRBJ2-1 TRBV2 TRBD2 CASKGLAGGNEQFF TGTGCCAGCAAAGGACTAGCGGGAGGGAATGAGCAGTTCTTC